The TCR beta chain described here comes from a study of cytomegalovirus exposure and HLA in healthy donors. In the study overall: From some 190 million T cells, an earlier analysis saw 90 million to 130 million unique TCR beta sequences. Ancestry clustering placed around 80% of more than 350 genotyped donors in the Caucasian-associated cluster. Overall study results and limits: CMV serostatus was the sole immune exposure data available. The authors later found most CMV-associated TCR beta chains appeared HLA-restricted.

Researchers ran the PCR with 60 Vbeta and 13 Jbeta primers. Sequencing was performed with immunoSEQ multiplex PCR; in TCRdb, only in-frame clones are kept and a portion is missing. Of more than 75,000 clones in the sample, nearly 80% were seen once. To note about this clone: The antigen is undetermined.

Germline CDR1 is LNHNV and CDR2 is YYDKDF (reference sequence). V lost 5 bases to trimming and J lost 4 bases, with 14 bases between them. This CDR3 is 14 amino acids long. The chain has TRBV15 and TRBJ1-1; D gene unclear. The sample was PBMCs. This TCR was sampled from a woman between 40 and 55 years old in good health and CMV-seronegative. The DNA of the CDR3 is TGTGCCACCAGCTCCTTGACTGGGAGCACTGAAGCTTTCTTT. Encoded protein: CATSSLTGSTEAFF.